What follows are 29 T cell receptor beta chains derived from one specimen sequenced in a study of blood T cell repertoires in COVID-19. Clones were sequenced by immunoSEQ multiplex PCR, and TCRdb holds only the in-frame ones, with some missing. This table has about 40,000 clones, almost 80% appearing once. Sequenced: peripheral blood. Source of these receptors: a woman aged 80 or over with acute or convalescent COVID-19.

V usage is TRBV30 and J usage is TRBJ2-3, with 11 bases lining up with TRBD2. The CDR3 is 16 residues long. Trimming cost V 2 bases and J 2 bases; bases outside gene matches: 6. The germline V gene has CDR1 GTSNPN and CDR2 SVGIG (reference sequence). The CDR3 here is CAWSPGTSGTTDTQYF. CDR3 DNA sequence: TGTGCCTGGAGTCCAGGGACTAGCGGTACCACAGATACGCAGTATTTT.

This chain uses TRBV28 with TRBJ1-1; no firm D call. CDR3 length equals 10 residues. The germline V gene has CDR1 MDHEN and CDR2 SYDVKM. V dropped 6 bases and J dropped 8 bases, with 7 bases sitting between them. The CDR3 region has the DNA TGTGCCAGCAGCTCTTTCGAAGCTTTCTTT. Its translation: CASSSFEAFF.

The J gene is TRBJ1-5, the V gene TRBV24-1; a weak D match, TRBD1 (5 bases). V lost 12 bases, J lost 0 bases, and 17 bases lay in between. This CDR3 is 15 amino acids long. Germline V CDR1 and CDR2: KGHDR, SFDVKD. CDR3 region: CAANGGGASNQPQHF. For the CDR3, the DNA is TGTGCCGCCAACGGTGGCGGGGCTAGCAATCAGCCCCAGCATTTT.

This clone was observed at least ten times. This chain joins TRBV6-5 and TRBJ2-7; 10 bases map to TRBD1. The J segment lost 4 bases and the V segment lost 6 bases, leaving 3 bases of the junction unmatched. The germline gives CDR1 MNHEY, CDR2 SVGAGI. This CDR3 spans 13 amino acids. CDR3 nucleotide sequence: TGTGCCAGCAGGAGGACAGGGGGATACGAGCAGTACTTC. It yields the protein CASRRTGGYEQYF.

This sequence joins TRBV16 and TRBJ1-4; 9 bases line up with TRBD1. Germline assignment: CDR1 KGHSY and CDR2 FQNENV. The V and J ends lost 0 bases and 7 bases, in that order; junction bases with no gene match: 0. The CDR3 length is 14 residues. The CDR3 is CASSQSTGGEKLFF. CDR3 sequence (DNA): TGTGCCAGCAGCCAATCGACAGGGGGTGAAAAACTGTTTTTT.

The V gene is TRBV21-1, the J gene TRBJ2-7; the DNA was not compared with TRBD2, the D call given in the table. TRBV21-1 is tagged as a pseudogene. The CDR3 extends over 15 amino acids. Here the CDR3 reads CASSKVGVQTYEQYF. CDR3 bases: TGTGCCAGCAGCAAAGTGGGAGTGCAGACCTACGAGCAGTACTTC.

The rearrangement uses TRBV6-6 and TRBJ1-1, with TRBD1 matching 8 bases. V gave up 6 bases and J gave up 4 bases; unmatched junction bases: 4. The CDR3 length is 13 residues. CDR1 and CDR2 (germline): MNHNY, SVGAGI (reference sequence). As DNA, the CDR3 is TGTGCCAGCAGCACTACAGGGGGCACTGAAGCTTTCTTT. This sequence encodes CASSTTGGTEAFF.

This chain uses TRBV7-9 with TRBJ1-2; TRBD1 agrees at 9 bases. The CDR3 spans 16 residues. After removal of 2 bases from V and 7 bases from J, the junction contained 11 bases not matched to a gene. Germline CDR1 reads SEHNR; CDR2 reads FQNEAQ (reference sequence). The CDR3 sequence: CASSLSGQGAVSGYTF. The DNA of the CDR3 is TGTGCCAGCAGCTTATCGGGACAGGGTGCAGTTAGTGGCTACACCTTC.

The gene calls are TRBV28 and TRBJ2-1, with a possible D match to TRBD2 (6 bases). Germline assignment: CDR1 MDHEN and CDR2 SYDVKM. This CDR3 is 14 amino acids long. V lost 2 bases, J lost 3 bases, and 8 bases lay in between. CDR3 bases: TGTGCCAGCAGTTTAGGCGGGAACTACAATGAGCAGTTCTTC. Residues: CASSLGGNYNEQFF.

The chain carries TRBV18 and TRBJ2-1; TRBD1 matches at 8 bases. Germline V lookup: CDR1 KGHSH, CDR2 LQKENI. The V and J ends lost 4 bases and 2 bases, in that order; junction bases with no gene match: 4. This CDR3 contains 15 residues. CDR3 nucleotides: TGTGCCAGCTCACTCCCGGACAGGGCCTACAATGAGCAGTTCTTC. Residues: CASSLPDRAYNEQFF.

The V gene is TRBV5-1, the J gene TRBJ2-1, with 10 bases that match TRBD1. CDR3 length: 13 residues. Germline values: CDR1 SGHRS, CDR2 YFSETQ. V was clipped by 3 bases and J by 10 bases; unmatched bases: 4. CDR3 in amino acids: CASSWDRGGEQFF. Here the CDR3 DNA reads TGCGCCAGCAGCTGGGACAGGGGAGGGGAGCAGTTCTTC.

The chain is built from TRBV28 and TRBJ2-3, with 9 positions matching TRBD1. This CDR3 region has 17 residues. Looked up from germline, CDR1 is MDHEN and CDR2 is SYDVKM. The V segment lost 3 bases and the J segment 5 bases; nucleotides outside the gene matches: 12. CDR3 in amino acids: CASSFIFGQGHKDTQYF. CDR3 DNA sequence: TGTGCCAGCAGTTTTATTTTTGGACAGGGGCATAAAGATACGCAGTATTTT.

About this clone: The same CDR3 also results from other DNA sequences found in this sample. The chain joins TRBV27 to TRBJ2-1, with 12 nucleotides matching TRBD2. Trimming at V came to 2 bases and at J to 7 bases, leaving 3 bases not matched to a gene. The CDR3 totals 15 residues. Germline CDR1 MNHEY, CDR2 SMNVEV (reference sequence). The CDR3 loop reads CASSLRLAGGNEQFF. CDR3 bases: TGTGCCAGCAGTTTAAGGCTAGCGGGAGGGAATGAGCAGTTCTTC.

This clone was observed a few times. CDR3 sequence reads: CASSIGQENSPLHF. CDR3 DNA: TGCGCCAGCAGCATTGGACAGGAAAATTCACCCCTCCACTTT. V gene TRBV5-1 combines with J gene TRBJ1-6, with 7 bases lining up with TRBD1. Trimming took 4 bases from V and 7 from J; bases not matched to a gene: 5. This CDR3 spans 14 amino acids. Germline lookup yields CDR1 SGHRS and CDR2 YFSETQ.

This chain joins TRBV29-1 and TRBJ2-1; D not resolved. CDR3 size: 16 residues. CDR1 and CDR2 (germline): SQVTM, ANQGSEA. V lost 2 bases and J 0 bases, leaving 14 bases between the germline ends. DNA for the CDR3: TGCAGCGTTGAACAACCTTTAGTTAGCTCCTACAATGAGCAGTTCTTC. Protein product: CSVEQPLVSSYNEQFF.

The chain recombines TRBV18 with TRBJ1-1; a weak D match, TRBD1 (5 bases). CDR1 is KGHSH, CDR2 LQKENI, per germline. V was pared by 6 bases and J by 1 base, with 24 bases between. The CDR3 has 18 residues. The CDR3 loop reads CASSFNHPRGLANTEAFF. The CDR3 nucleotides are TGTGCCAGCTCCTTTAATCACCCACGGGGGTTGGCGAACACTGAAGCTTTCTTT.

This chain links TRBV5-4 with TRBJ1-6; the match to TRBD1 covers 7 bases. Germline-derived CDR1 and CDR2 are SGHNT and YYREEE (reference sequence). The V gene end was trimmed by 4 bases and the J gene end by 7 bases; junction bases not matched to a gene: 8. This CDR3 comprises 15 residues. The CDR3 protein is CASSREPGQNSPLHF. As DNA, the CDR3 is TGTGCCAGCAGCAGAGAACCGGGACAGAATTCACCCCTCCACTTT.

The chain has TRBV2 and TRBJ1-5; D is ambiguous. The CDR3 extends over 15 amino acids. V lost 6 bases, J lost 5 bases, and 17 bases lay in between. CDR1 and CDR2 (germline): SNHLY, FYNNEI. The CDR3 reads CASRERLVSDQPQHF. CDR3 bases: TGTGCCAGCAGAGAGAGACTTGTCTCGGATCAGCCCCAGCATTTT.

The rearrangement joins TRBV2 to TRBJ1-3; 10 bases match TRBD1. The germline V gene encodes CDR1 SNHLY and CDR2 FYNNEI. The CDR3 totals 17 residues. Losses at the gene ends were 6 bases for V and 3 bases for J; bases not matched to a gene: 11. The CDR3 region is CASRQEMTGGLGNTIYF. CDR3 nucleotide sequence: TGTGCCAGCAGGCAAGAAATGACAGGGGGCCTTGGAAACACCATATATTTT. The full variable domain, its missing parts supplied by reference TRBV2 and TRBJ1-3, is EPEVTQTPSHQVTQMGQEVILRCVPISNHLYFYWYRQILGQKVEFLVSFYNNEISEKSEIFDDQFSVERPDGSNFTLKIRSTKLEDSAMYFCASRQEMTGGLGNTIYFGEGSWLTVV.

The gene calls are TRBV19 and TRBJ1-3; no definite D call. The germline V gene encodes CDR1 LNHDA and CDR2 SQIVND (reference sequence). This CDR3 has 13 residues. V shed 6 bases and J shed 0 bases, with 6 bases lying between them. CDR3 nucleotide sequence: TGTGCCAGTAGAGTCTACTCTGGAAACACCATATATTTT. Amino acid sequence: CASRVYSGNTIYF.

The chain joins TRBV5-1 to TRBJ2-7; D ambiguous. Germline loops: CDR1 SGHRS, CDR2 YFSETQ. This CDR3 has 14 amino acids. V lost 0 bases and J 6 bases, leaving 13 bases between the germline ends. CDR3: CASSLGRGTLEQYF. The CDR3 DNA follows: TGCGCCAGCAGCTTGGGCCGAGGTACCCTCGAGCAGTACTTC.

This chain links TRBV27 with TRBJ2-7; 7 bases match TRBD1. This CDR3 is 15 amino acids long. The germline gives CDR1 MNHEY, CDR2 SMNVEV (reference sequence). Losses at the gene ends were 5 bases for V and 0 bases for J; bases not matched to a gene: 7. This CDR3 reads CASSPTGMGSYEQYF. CDR3 DNA: TGTGCCAGCAGTCCGACAGGGATGGGCTCCTACGAGCAGTACTTC.

The chain is built from TRBV4-3 and TRBJ1-1; TRBD1 agrees at 8 bases. The CDR3 is 16 residues long. The germline V gene has CDR1 LGHNA and CDR2 YSLEER. V dropped 1 base and J dropped 0; count of bases not matched to a gene: 4. The CDR3 loop reads CASSQVQGAMNTEAFF. Written as DNA, the CDR3 is TGCGCCAGCAGCCAAGTTCAGGGGGCAATGAACACTGAAGCTTTCTTT.

Worth noting for this clone: This could be a read error, since a much larger clone is one nucleotide away. The sample contains more than one DNA sequence encoding this CDR3. This chain joins TRBV28 and TRBJ1-1; D may be TRBD1 (5 bases). From germline, CDR1 is MDHEN and CDR2 SYDVKM. The CDR3 covers 14 residues. V shed 5 bases and J shed 2 bases, with 12 bases lying between them. The CDR3 nucleotides read TGTGCCAGCAGTCCAGGGAGGGTAAACACTGAAGCTTTCTTT. Protein: CASSPGRVNTEAFF.

In this sample, this clone turned up once. The chain is built from TRBV18 and TRBJ2-3; 8 bases match TRBD2. Germline CDR1 reads KGHSH; CDR2 reads LQKENI. There are 15 residues in the CDR3. J gave up 4 bases and V 1 base, and 4 bases lay outside the gene matches. This chain's CDR3 is CASSPQREISDTQYF. The CDR3, as DNA: TGTGCCAGCTCACCACAGCGGGAGATCTCAGATACGCAGTATTTT.

The J gene is TRBJ2-1, the V gene TRBV28, with 8 bases matching TRBD2. The CDR3 runs 15 residues. CDR1 is MDHEN, CDR2 SYDVKM, per germline. Unmatched junction bases numbered 8, after V lost 7 bases and J lost 3 bases. CDR3 in amino acids: CASTPLAAFYNEQFF. The CDR3, as DNA: TGTGCCAGCACCCCACTAGCGGCCTTCTACAATGAGCAGTTCTTC.

This rearrangement joins TRBV29-1 to TRBJ1-1; D may be TRBD1 (5 bases). Trimming pared 7 bases from V and 3 bases from J, leaving 15 bases between. In germline, CDR1 is SQVTM, CDR2 ANQGSEA. The CDR3 consists of 13 residues. The CDR3 DNA reads TGCAGCGCGGTGTTACAGGTGGACACTGAAGCTTTCTTT. It translates to CSAVLQVDTEAFF.

The gene calls are TRBV20-1 and TRBJ2-1; 10 bases are a match to TRBD2. The CDR3 spans 14 residues. Germline V gene lookup returns CDR1 DFQATT and CDR2 SNEGSKA (reference sequence). The J segment lost 5 bases and the V segment lost 3 bases, leaving 4 bases of the junction unmatched. The CDR3: CSASLLAGNNEQFF. In DNA, the CDR3 is TGCAGTGCTAGTTTACTAGCGGGAAACAATGAGCAGTTCTTC.

The chain uses TRBV10-3 and TRBJ2-1; the match to TRBD2 covers 12 bases. Per the germline V gene, CDR1 is ENHRY and CDR2 is SYGVKD. This CDR3 is built from 15 residues. Germline trimming cut 4 bases from V and 9 bases from J; bases unmatched to any gene: 7. Here the CDR3 reads CAISASSGRAGEQFF. Here the CDR3 DNA reads TGTGCCATCAGTGCCTCTAGCGGGAGGGCCGGTGAGCAGTTCTTC.